This TCR beta chain was recorded in a study of beta chain features in type 1 diabetes. Overall study: The number of sorted cells examined across all samples was 107,917,701.

Sequenced material consisted of expressed TCRB transcripts (all of the isolated RNA was reverse transcribed). Measured with immunoSEQ multiplex PCR; TCRdb has only the in-frame clones, and not every one. The sample includes hundreds of thousands of clones, around 68% of them seen just once. The CDR3 is 14 residues long. Trimming cost V 4 bases and J 0 bases, with 10 bases left between them. Looked up from germline, CDR1 is MGHDK and CDR2 is SYGVNS. This clone was found a few times. What it recognizes is unknown. Notes on the study in general: The cDNA sequencing approach could over-represent high-TCR-expressing cells. A pattern of fewer insertions and more deletions at VDJ junctions was seen in type 1 diabetes patients.

It was one heparinised blood draw, averaging about 116 mL, that each donor gave. The source material was naive CD4+ T cells from blood. The V call is TRBV25-1, the J call TRBJ2-7; the D gene is possibly TRBD1 (6 bases). The receptor comes from a man between 25 and 39 years old in good health. In nucleotides, the CDR3 is TGTGCCAGCAGTGCTACAGGGAACTCCTACGAGCAGTACTTC. Amino acid sequence: CASSATGNSYEQYF.